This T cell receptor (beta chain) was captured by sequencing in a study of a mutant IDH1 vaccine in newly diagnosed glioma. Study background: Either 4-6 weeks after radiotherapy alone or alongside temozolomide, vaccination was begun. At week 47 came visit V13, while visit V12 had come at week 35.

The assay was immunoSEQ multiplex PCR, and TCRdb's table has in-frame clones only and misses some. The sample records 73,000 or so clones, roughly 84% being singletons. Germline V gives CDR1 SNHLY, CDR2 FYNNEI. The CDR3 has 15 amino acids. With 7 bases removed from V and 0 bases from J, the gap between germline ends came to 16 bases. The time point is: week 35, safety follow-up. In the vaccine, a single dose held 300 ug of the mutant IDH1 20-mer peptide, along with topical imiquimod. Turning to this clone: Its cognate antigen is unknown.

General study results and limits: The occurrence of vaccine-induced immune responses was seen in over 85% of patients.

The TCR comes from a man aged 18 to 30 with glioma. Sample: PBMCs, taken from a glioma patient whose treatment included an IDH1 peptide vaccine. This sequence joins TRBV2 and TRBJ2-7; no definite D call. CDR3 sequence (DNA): TGTGCCAGCACGGGTCCGACCGTCAGCTCCTACGAGCAGTACTTC. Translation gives CASTGPTVSSYEQYF.